Listed below are T cell receptor beta chains from one sample, sequenced in a study of OX40 agonist ivuxolimab in advanced cancers. Using immunoSEQ multiplex PCR, the repertoire was profiled, and TCRdb retains in-frame clones only, with some absent. The repertoire holds 60,000 or so clones, with roughly nine tenths as singletons. Sequences were derived from CD4+ or CD8+ T cells sorted from blood, sampled in a trial of the OX40 agonist ivuxolimab. These receptors were obtained from an adult with an advanced solid tumor such as melanoma, head and neck, liver or kidney cancer. Both conserved end residues are part of each CDR3. A D gene is named only where the DNA matches it firmly. Not all rows give a size; the values are once, few, many and, for expanded clones, a class.

d_gene	abundance	v_gene	j_gene	CDR3nt	CDR3aa
NA	NA	TRBV19	TRBJ2-7	TGTGCCAGTAGTATGAGGTCGGGGTTCTCCTACGAGCAGTACTTC	CASSMRSGFSYEQYF
TRBD1	few	TRBV6-5	TRBJ2-7	TGTGCCAGCAGCAAATCCGGGACAGGGCCCTACGAGCAGTACTTC	CASSKSGTGPYEQYF
TRBD2	NA	TRBV10-3	TRBJ2-7	TGTGCCATCAGTGCAGCTAGCGGGAGAGGCTACGAGCAGTACTTC	CAISAASGRGYEQYF
TRBD1	NA	TRBV7-2	TRBJ1-1	TGTGCCAGCAGCTTAGCCCGGACAGGGTGGCCTGAAGCTTTCTTT	CASSLARTGWPEAFF
NA	NA	TRBV27	TRBJ1-5	TGTGCCAGCAGTTCAGGTAATCAGCCCCAGCATTTT	CASSSGNQPQHF
NA	NA	TRBV7-9	TRBJ2-3	TGTGCCAGCAGCTTAGAGTTGGCTGGCGGGACAGATACGCAGTATTTT	CASSLELAGGTDTQYF
TRBD1	NA	TRBV27	TRBJ1-2	TGTGCCAGCAGTCCGAGGGGGCAGTTCTATGGCTACACCTTC	CASSPRGQFYGYTF
TRBD1	NA	TRBV7-9	TRBJ2-7	TGTGCCAGCAGCTTGACCGGGACAGCCTACGAGCAGTACTTC	CASSLTGTAYEQYF
NA	NA	TRBV30	TRBJ2-7	TGTGCCTGGAACGAGCAGTGGGGCTACGAGCAGTACTTC	CAWNEQWGYEQYF
TRBD2	NA	TRBV6-5	TRBJ2-1	TGTGCCAGCAGTTACCGGCGGGAGGGACGCTACAATGAGCAGTTCTTC	CASSYRREGRYNEQFF
TRBD1	NA	TRBV7-2	TRBJ1-1	TGTGCCAGCAGCTTAGGACAGGGGTACGCTGAAGCTTTCTTT	CASSLGQGYAEAFF
TRBD2	once	TRBV11-2	TRBJ2-3	TGTGCCAGCAGCGAAGGACTAGCGGACACAGATACGCAGTATTTT	CASSEGLADTDTQYF
NA	NA	TRBV15	TRBJ2-1	TGTGCCACCAGGGCCTCTAATGAGCAGTTCTTC	CATRASNEQFF
NA	NA	TRBV4-1	TRBJ2-7	TGCGCCAGCAGCCAAGAAGGTCCCTACGAGCAGTACTTC	CASSQEGPYEQYF
NA	NA	TRBV9	TRBJ2-7	TGTGCCAGCAGCGGGCCGATCGCCTACGAGCAGTACTTC	CASSGPIAYEQYF
NA	NA	TRBV11-2	TRBJ1-5	TGTGCCAGCAGCTTAGATTACGGGGGGAATCAGCCCCAGCATTTT	CASSLDYGGNQPQHF
NA	NA	TRBV27	TRBJ1-5	TGTGCCAGCATGAAGGACCGTCATCAGCCCCAGCATTTT	CASMKDRHQPQHF
NA	NA	TRBV11-2	TRBJ2-1	TGTGCCAGCAGCTTAAAGGAAAATGAGCAGTTCTTC	CASSLKENEQFF
NA	NA	TRBV6-1	TRBJ1-5	TGTGCCAGCATAACAGGACAGCTTTTTAATCAGCCCCAGCATTTT	CASITGQLFNQPQHF
TRBD2	NA	TRBV14	TRBJ2-5	TGTGCCAGCAGCCAAGTAAAAGCGGGAGCAGAGACCCAGTACTTC	CASSQVKAGAETQYF
NA	NA	TRBV27	TRBJ1-2	TGTGCCAGCAGTTTATCGGTTGGGAACTATGGCTACACCTTC	CASSLSVGNYGYTF
TRBD1	NA	TRBV11-2	TRBJ1-3	TGTGCCAGCAGCCATGACAGGGGGCCTTACTCTGGAAACACCATATATTTT	CASSHDRGPYSGNTIYF
NA	NA	TRBV11-3	TRBJ2-7	TGTGCCAGCAGCTTTGGACCTTCCTACGAGCAGTACTTC	CASSFGPSYEQYF
NA	few	TRBV4-2	TRBJ1-5	TGTGCCAGCAGCCAAAGAGGGGGGGGTTCGCAGCCCCAGCATTTT	CASSQRGGGSQPQHF
NA	NA	TRBV14	TRBJ1-1	TGTGCCAGCAGCCAAGATCTAAGAGAACCCAACACTGAAGCTTTCTTT	CASSQDLREPNTEAFF
NA	NA	TRBV27	TRBJ1-5	TGTGCCAGCAGTGAGGGGAGGGGATACCATCAGCCCCAGCATTTT	CASSEGRGYHQPQHF
NA	NA	TRBV5-1	TRBJ2-7	TGCGCCAGCAGCTTGGTTCGGGGGAGCTCCTACGAGCAGTACTTC	CASSLVRGSSYEQYF
TRBD2	NA	TRBV9	TRBJ2-3	TGTGCCAGCAGCGTAAGCGGGGTGTTGGATACGCAGTATTTT	CASSVSGVLDTQYF
NA	NA	TRBV6-5	TRBJ1-5	TGTGCCAGCAGTTTCTCTGGGGAACCCAATCAGCCCCAGCATTTT	CASSFSGEPNQPQHF
NA	NA	TRBV27	TRBJ1-5	TGTGCCAGCAGTTTCCAGTATAGCAATCAGCCCCAGCATTTT	CASSFQYSNQPQHF
TRBD2	NA	TRBV6-5	TRBJ2-1	TGTGCCAGCAGTGGTCTAGCGGGAACCAATGAGCAGTTCTTC	CASSGLAGTNEQFF
TRBD2	NA	TRBV10-2	TRBJ2-7	TGCGCCAGCAGTCCACTAGCGGGGGGCCAAAGCTCCTACGAGCAGTACTTC	CASSPLAGGQSSYEQYF
NA	NA	TRBV30	TRBJ2-7	TGTGCCTGGAGTGTACCGGGACGTCGAGCTAAGGAGCAGTACTTC	CAWSVPGRRAKEQYF
NA	NA	TRBV5-5	TRBJ2-2	TGTGCCAGCAGCTCAAATCCGGAGACCACCGGGGAGCTGTTTTTT	CASSSNPETTGELFF
NA	NA	TRBV7-6	TRBJ2-5	TGTGCCAGCAGCTCAGGGCCCGTCGATACCCAGTACTTC	CASSSGPVDTQYF
NA	once	TRBV7-9	TRBJ1-1	TGTGCCAGCAGCTTGGCTACGTCCTCGATTCAAGACACTGAAGCTTTCTTT	CASSLATSSIQDTEAFF
NA	NA	TRBV25-1	TRBJ2-6	TGTGCCAGCAGTGTGGGGAGTGGGGCCAACGTCCTGACTTTC	CASSVGSGANVLTF
NA	NA	TRBV27	TRBJ2-7	TGTGCCAGTGGGTGGGCAAACGGGGGCTACGAGCAGTACTTC	CASGWANGGYEQYF
NA	NA	TRBV9	TRBJ2-1	TGTGCCAGCAGCGTAGACTCATTCCGGGGTCTCGATGAGCAGTTCTTC	CASSVDSFRGLDEQFF
NA	NA	TRBV10-2	TRBJ2-7	TGCGCCAGCAGTGAGTCCAGTGAGCAGTACTTC	CASSESSEQYF
NA	few	TRBV4-2	TRBJ1-2	TGTGCCAGCAGCCAAGGGCAGGACGGGGGATATGGCTACACCTTC	CASSQGQDGGYGYTF
TRBD2	NA	TRBV7-9	TRBJ2-4	TGTGCCAGCAGCGACAGGGGGACTAGCGGGTTCAAAAACATTCAGTACTTC	CASSDRGTSGFKNIQYF
TRBD1	NA	TRBV29-1	TRBJ2-1	TGCAGCGCCCCGACAGGGTCGAACAATGAGCAGTTCTTC	CSAPTGSNNEQFF
NA	NA	TRBV10-2	TRBJ2-7	TGCGCCAGCAGTGAGTTTTACGAGCAGTACTTC	CASSEFYEQYF
TRBD2	NA	TRBV29-1	TRBJ2-3	TGCAGCGTTGGCGGGAGAAACACAGATACGCAGTATTTT	CSVGGRNTDTQYF
TRBD1	NA	TRBV10-3	TRBJ1-2	TGTGCCATTTCCGGGACAGGGGGCGATGGCTACACCTTC	CAISGTGGDGYTF
NA	NA	TRBV13	TRBJ2-7	TGTGCCAGCAGCTTAAGACAGAGGGCACACGAGCAGTACTTC	CASSLRQRAHEQYF
NA	NA	TRBV28	TRBJ2-3	TGTGCCAGCAGTTTACCAGGAGGTGTGGGCACAGATACGCAGTATTTT	CASSLPGGVGTDTQYF
TRBD1	NA	TRBV4-1	TRBJ2-4	TGCGCCAGCAGCCAAGCTACAGGGGGCGCAGGCATTCAGTACTTC	CASSQATGGAGIQYF
TRBD1	NA	TRBV2	TRBJ1-1	TGTGCCAGCAGATCGACAGGGGACACTGAAGCTTTCTTT	CASRSTGDTEAFF
NA	NA	TRBV5-6	TRBJ1-1	TGTGCCAGCAGCTTTGGGGTTGGCACTGAAGCTTTCTTT	CASSFGVGTEAFF
NA	NA	TRBV7-9	TRBJ2-7	TGTGCCAGCAGCCCAAGGGTGGGTTCATACTCCTACGAGCAGTACTTC	CASSPRVGSYSYEQYF
NA	NA	TRBV19	TRBJ1-2	TGTGCCAGTAGTACCCCCTCGGAAGGGGACTATGGCTACACCTTC	CASSTPSEGDYGYTF
NA	NA	TRBV6-5	TRBJ1-5	TGTGCCAGCAGTAATCCGAGCCAGCCCCAGCATTTT	CASSNPSQPQHF
NA	NA	TRBV2	TRBJ1-2	TGTGCCAGCAGGGGGGGGATCTATGGCTACACCTTC	CASRGGIYGYTF
NA	NA	TRBV9	TRBJ1-6	TGTGCCAGCAGCGCTTTCGAAGGTTCACCCCTCCACTTT	CASSAFEGSPLHF
NA	NA	TRBV10-2	TRBJ2-3	TGCGCCAGCAGCCCTTTTCTAACAGATACGCAGTATTTT	CASSPFLTDTQYF
NA	NA	TRBV9	TRBJ2-2	TGTGCCAGCAGCGTAGAAGGGGCCGGGGAGCTGTTTTTT	CASSVEGAGELFF
TRBD1	NA	TRBV29-1	TRBJ1-2	TGCAGCGTTGAACTTACCGGGACAGGGGATGGCTACACCTTC	CSVELTGTGDGYTF
NA	NA	TRBV19	TRBJ2-7	TGTGCCAGTAGTATAAGGCATCCCTACGAGCAGTACTTC	CASSIRHPYEQYF